The next 18 T cell receptor beta chains were all read from a single sample in a study of shared clonotypes between healthy human individuals. The naive CD8 population came from CD45RO-negative cells selected for CCR7, without terminally differentiated effector memory CD45RA+ cells. The data were produced by immunoSEQ multiplex PCR, yet TCRdb's version contains in-frame clones alone and is incomplete. The data contain roughly 570,000 clones, about 98% of them singletons. Input material: naive CD8+ T cells sorted from blood. The origin of the receptors is a man aged 25 to 40 in good health.

This clone came up once. The genes are TRBV5-4 and TRBJ2-7; TRBD2 might be the D (6 bases). V shed 5 bases and J shed 5 bases, with 11 bases lying between them. The CDR3 is made up of 12 amino acids. The germline V gene encodes CDR1 SGHNT and CDR2 YYREEE (reference sequence). The CDR3 nucleotides read TGTGCCAGCAGTCGGGAGTATAACGAGCAGTACTTC. Translation: CASSREYNEQYF.

The genes are TRBV27 and TRBJ2-5, with 11 bases aligning to TRBD2. V trimming: 6 bases; J trimming: 5 bases; junction bases outside the gene matches: 8. Germline CDR1 reads MNHEY; CDR2 reads SMNVEV (reference sequence). The CDR3 runs 15 residues. As DNA, the CDR3 is TGTGCCAGCAGCCTCCTAGCGGGAGGAGTGGAGACCCAGTACTTC. Amino acid sequence: CASSLLAGGVETQYF.

The J gene is TRBJ2-5, the V gene TRBV5-6; 9 positions agree with TRBD2. CDR1 and CDR2 (germline): SGHDT, YYEEEE. CDR3 length: 15 residues. The V gene end was trimmed by 3 bases and the J gene end by 4 bases; junction bases not matched to a gene: 7. CDR3 region: CASSSELAGGETQYF. CDR3 nucleotide sequence: TGTGCCAGCAGCTCCGAACTAGCGGGCGGAGAGACCCAGTACTTC.

This chain connects TRBV27 to TRBJ2-7; TRBD2 might be the D (6 bases). Germline-derived CDR1 and CDR2 are MNHEY and SMNVEV (reference sequence). V lost 4 bases and J lost 2, with 15 bases in between. The CDR3 sequence is 15 residues long. DNA for the CDR3: TGTGCCAGCAGTTCCCCCGGGAGAATTGCCTACGAGCAGTACTTC. The encoded protein is CASSSPGRIAYEQYF.

V usage is TRBV5-4 and J usage is TRBJ2-5; D may be TRBD1 or TRBD2 (5 bases each). CDR3 length: 13 amino acids. The V gene's germline CDR1 is SGHNT and CDR2 YYREEE (reference sequence). Deletions cut 2 bases from V and 5 bases from J, with 10 bases between. In nucleotides, the CDR3 is TGTGCCAGCAGCTTTGGGGGATCCGAGACCCAGTACTTC. Its protein is CASSFGGSETQYF.

This chain joins TRBV4-1 and TRBJ1-5, with a possible D match to TRBD1 (6 bases). Germline CDR1 is MGHRA and CDR2 is YSYEKL. The CDR3 extends over 20 amino acids. V was trimmed by 4 bases and J by 0 bases, leaving 25 bases between them. CDR3: CASSPHLDSGVVVSNQPQHF. Here the CDR3 DNA reads TGCGCCAGCAGCCCCCACTTGGACAGTGGAGTGGTGGTTAGCAATCAGCCCCAGCATTTT.

The chain employs TRBV6-5 and TRBJ2-3; tentatively, D is TRBD2 (5 bases). Looked up from germline, CDR1 is MNHEY and CDR2 is SVGAGI. The CDR3 has 14 residues. V lost 3 bases to trimming and J lost 2 bases, with 9 bases between them. CDR3 sequence (DNA): TGTGCCAGCAGTTATTCGGGGAACACAGATACGCAGTATTTT. Encoded protein: CASSYSGNTDTQYF.

The gene calls are TRBV7-2 and TRBJ2-3, with D hard to call. With 4 bases removed from V and 10 bases from J, the gap between germline ends came to 18 bases. Germline CDR1 and CDR2: SGHTA and FQGNSA. The CDR3 length is 14 residues. DNA for the CDR3: TGTGCCAGCAGCTCAAGTTACCAGGTGGAAGCGCAGTATTTT. Protein product: CASSSSYQVEAQYF.

V gene TRBV6-5 combines with J gene TRBJ2-7, with D tentatively TRBD1 (5 bases). This CDR3 region has 13 residues. Germline CDR1 is MNHEY and CDR2 is SVGAGI. V was pared by 0 bases and J by 3 bases, with 6 bases between. The CDR3 protein is CASSYSRDYEQYF. In DNA, the CDR3 is TGTGCCAGCAGTTACTCCAGGGACTACGAGCAGTACTTC.

V and J are TRBV27 and TRBJ2-1, with D tentatively TRBD2 (6 bases). The CDR3 spans 14 residues. Trimming removed 7 bases from V and 7 bases from J, with 17 bases in between. CDR1 and CDR2 from the germline V gene are MNHEY and SMNVEV (reference sequence). The CDR3 DNA follows: TGTGCCAGCAACGACGCGGGAAGGGCTAATGAGCAGTTCTTC. It specifies CASNDAGRANEQFF.

The V gene is TRBV18, the J gene TRBJ2-1; 7 nucleotides agree with TRBD2. This CDR3 contains 16 residues. The J segment lost 5 bases and the V segment lost 3 bases, leaving 10 bases of the junction unmatched. Germline V CDR1 and CDR2: KGHSH, LQKENI. CDR3 nucleotide sequence: TGTGCCAGCTCACCCAGGGAGGGCTATGTTGACAATGAGCAGTTCTTC. As protein: CASSPREGYVDNEQFF.

This chain links TRBV6-1 with TRBJ2-7; TRBD2 might be the D (6 bases). CDR1 and CDR2 (germline): MNHNS, SASEGT. V was cut by 5 bases and J by 7 bases, with 21 bases left in between. The CDR3 consists of 15 residues. CDR3: CASSKTGTPLLEQYF. In DNA, the CDR3 is TGTGCCAGCAGTAAAACCGGGACTCCCTTACTGGAGCAGTACTTC.

The chain links TRBV27 to TRBJ2-7; 9 nucleotides agree with TRBD2. V lost 6 bases to trimming and J lost 5 bases; unmatched junction nucleotides: 8. CDR3 length equals 14 residues. CDR1 is MNHEY and CDR2 is SMNVEV in the germline V gene (reference sequence). The CDR3 reads CASSLSGSRDEQYF. The CDR3 DNA reads as TGTGCCAGCAGCCTTAGCGGGAGTCGGGACGAGCAGTACTTC.

V is TRBV13 and J is TRBJ2-1; 8 bases are a match to TRBD2. Germline V gene lookup returns CDR1 PRHDT and CDR2 FYEKMQ (reference sequence). The CDR3 sequence is 14 residues long. Trimming at V came to 5 bases and at J to 6 bases, leaving 6 bases not matched to a gene. CDR3 sequence reads: CASSGTRSGNEQFF. CDR3 DNA sequence: TGTGCCAGCAGCGGGACTAGGTCGGGCAATGAGCAGTTCTTC.

This chain joins TRBV5-4 and TRBJ1-1, with a tentative D call TRBD1 (5 bases). CDR1 is SGHNT and CDR2 is YYREEE in the germline V gene (reference sequence). Deletions cut 4 bases from V and 5 bases from J, with 12 bases between. The CDR3 has 13 residues. In nucleotides, the CDR3 is TGTGCCAGCAGCGGCGGGACGGAGACTGAAGCTTTCTTT. It is translated as CASSGGTETEAFF.

The chain employs TRBV27 and TRBJ1-4, with 10 bases matching TRBD1. Germline V gene lookup returns CDR1 MNHEY and CDR2 SMNVEV (reference sequence). The trim removed 7 bases at V and 0 bases at J, leaving 5 bases unmatched. CDR3 length equals 16 residues. The CDR3 spells CASTKGTGATNEKLFF. Written as DNA, the CDR3 is TGTGCCAGCACTAAGGGGACAGGGGCAACTAATGAAAAACTGTTTTTT.

The rearrangement uses TRBV10-2 and TRBJ2-1, with 8 bases fitting TRBD2. The CDR3 runs to 14 residues. CDR1 and CDR2 (germline): WSHSY, SAAADI. Unmatched junction bases numbered 13, after V lost 8 bases and J lost 10 bases. The CDR3, as DNA: TGCGCCAGCCGACTAGAAGCGGGAGCAGCCGAGCAGTTCTTC. It specifies CASRLEAGAAEQFF.

This clone appeared a single time. The J gene is TRBJ1-2, the V gene TRBV7-3, with 9 bases identical to TRBD1. The junction had 18 bases not matched to a gene; V was cut back by 4 bases and J by 0 bases. CDR1 SGHTA and CDR2 FQGTGA come from the germline V gene. The CDR3 has 20 amino acids. CDR3: CASSSNLPGTGPSSNYGYTF. The DNA for the CDR3 is TGTGCCAGCAGCTCGAACCTTCCGGGGACAGGGCCCTCCTCTAACTATGGCTACACCTTC.